A selection of T cell receptor beta chains follows, all from one sample in a study of blood T cell repertoires in COVID-19. Data came from immunoSEQ multiplex PCR; TCRdb stores just in-frame clones and leaves some out. The sample has 250,000 to 300,000 clones, around nine tenths seen once. The sequencing input was peripheral blood. The receptors were gathered from a woman aged 55 to 70 with acute or convalescent COVID-19. Each CDR3 is given with its conserved first and last residue. The D gene is left open where the match is weak. Rows may omit the clone size; those that give it use once, few, many or a size class.

v_call,j_call,d_call,clone_size,cdr3_aa,cdr3_nt
TRBV4-1,TRBJ2-7,-,-,CASSATQGSYEQYF,TGCGCCAGCAGCGCTACACAGGGTAGCTACGAGCAGTACTTC
TRBV2,TRBJ2-7,-,once,CASRGNRAGEQYF,TGTGCCAGCAGAGGGAATAGGGCGGGCGAGCAGTACTTC
TRBV19,TRBJ1-2,TRBD1,-,CASMTGGSSYTF,TGTGCCAGTATGACAGGGGGCTCGAGCTACACCTTC
TRBV28,TRBJ1-4,TRBD1,-,CASSHTGQGGEKLFF,TGTGCCAGCAGTCACACGGGACAGGGAGGTGAAAAACTGTTTTTT
TRBV5-8,TRBJ2-2,-,-,CASSSPASPGKVF,TGTGCCAGCAGCTCCCCAGCTTCTCCGGGGAAGGTTTTT
TRBV12-3/TRBV12-4,TRBJ1-1,TRBD1,-,CASNDRERDEAFF,TGTGCCAGCAACGACAGGGAACGGGATGAAGCTTTCTTT
TRBV28,TRBJ1-1,TRBD1,-,CASRGQGSEAFF,TGTGCCAGCAGAGGACAGGGGTCGGAAGCTTTCTTT
TRBV3-1/TRBV3-2,TRBJ1-2,-,-,CASSQKATLRNYGYTF,TGTGCCAGCAGCCAAAAAGCGACGCTACGGAACTATGGCTACACCTTC
TRBV5-4,TRBJ2-1,-,-,CASSLAPYNEQFF,TGTGCCAGCAGCTTGGCTCCCTACAATGAGCAGTTCTTC
TRBV5-1,TRBJ1-3,TRBD1,-,CASSPWTGYSGNTIYF,TGCGCCAGCAGCCCCTGGACAGGCTACTCTGGAAACACCATATATTTT
TRBV6-5,TRBJ2-7,TRBD1,-,CASSLTRGTYEQYF,TGTGCCAGCAGTCTGACCAGGGGGACCTACGAGCAGTACTTC
TRBV11-2,TRBJ2-5,-,-,CASILEGRKGETQYF,TGTGCCAGCATCCTGGAGGGGCGTAAGGGAGAGACCCAGTACTTC
TRBV19,TRBJ2-2,-,-,CASSATSRGLPNTGELFF,TGTGCCAGTAGTGCCACTAGTCGAGGGCTACCGAACACCGGGGAGCTGTTTTTT
TRBV7-2,TRBJ2-7,TRBD1,-,CASSLEWTGGEQYF,TGTGCCAGCAGCTTAGAATGGACAGGGGGAGAGCAGTACTTC
TRBV24-1,TRBJ2-5,-,-,CATSDLQETQYF,TGTGCCACCAGTGATTTGCAGGAGACCCAGTACTTC
TRBV12-3/TRBV12-4,TRBJ2-7,-,-,CASSPAGSEQYF,TGTGCCAGCAGTCCGGCGGGCTCCGAGCAGTACTTC
TRBV18,TRBJ1-1,-,-,CASSPDSSTENTEAFF,TGTGCCAGCTCACCAGATTCCTCGACAGAGAACACTGAAGCTTTCTTT
TRBV5-1,TRBJ1-1,-,-,CASSLATGAEAFF,TGCGCCAGCAGCTTGGCAACAGGCGCTGAAGCTTTCTTT
TRBV28,TRBJ1-5,TRBD1,-,CASSSPGGGSQPQHF,TGTGCCAGCAGTTCCCCAGGGGGAGGAAGTCAGCCCCAGCATTTT
TRBV10-3,TRBJ1-4,TRBD1,-,CAISDRTGNEKLFF,TGTGCCATCAGTGATCGGACAGGGAATGAAAAACTGTTTTTT
TRBV19,TRBJ2-1,-,-,CASSIEGGAYNEQFF,TGTGCCAGTAGTATTGAAGGGGGTGCTTACAATGAGCAGTTCTTC
TRBV19,TRBJ1-5,-,-,CASSTGQISNQPQHF,TGTGCCAGTAGTACAGGACAGATTAGCAATCAGCCCCAGCATTTT
TRBV7-9,TRBJ1-2,-,-,CASSSQGYYGYTF,TGTGCCAGCAGCTCCCAGGGGTATTATGGCTACACCTTC
TRBV4-3,TRBJ1-1,TRBD1,-,CASSQPGQAYTEAFF,TGCGCCAGCAGCCAGCCTGGACAGGCCTACACTGAAGCTTTCTTT
TRBV7-2,TRBJ1-6,-,-,CASSLAGGYDNSPLHF,TGTGCCAGCAGCTTAGCGGGAGGGTACGATAATTCACCCCTCCACTTT
TRBV28,TRBJ2-5,-,once,CASSQEGLEETQYF,TGTGCCAGCAGTCAGGAGGGTTTGGAAGAGACCCAGTACTTC
TRBV11-2,TRBJ2-1,-,-,CASSSSTGFHNEQFF,TGTGCCAGCAGCTCAAGTACAGGGTTCCACAATGAGCAGTTCTTC
TRBV19,TRBJ2-7,-,-,CASSLTGSYEQYF,TGTGCCAGTAGTTTAACAGGTTCCTACGAGCAGTACTTC
TRBV6-1,TRBJ1-5,-,-,CASSEAAGGVQPQHF,TGTGCCAGCAGTGAAGCCGCGGGGGGGGTTCAGCCCCAGCATTTT
TRBV18,TRBJ2-7,TRBD1,-,CASSRDRGLEQYF,TGTGCCAGCTCACGGGACAGGGGGCTCGAGCAGTACTTC
TRBV6-5,TRBJ1-2,-,-,CATSGVYGYTF,TGTGCCACCTCAGGGGTGTATGGCTACACCTTC
TRBV9,TRBJ2-1,TRBD2,-,CASSAGLAGVSYNEQFF,TGTGCCAGCAGCGCGGGACTAGCGGGAGTGAGCTACAATGAGCAGTTCTTC
TRBV6-5,TRBJ2-7,-,-,CASSYSRAGPYEQYF,TGTGCCAGCAGTTACTCCCGGGCGGGGCCTTACGAGCAGTACTTC
TRBV6-2/TRBV6-3,TRBJ2-2,-,-,CASSPGLRWSGELFF,TGTGCCAGCAGCCCCGGGTTACGTTGGTCCGGGGAGCTGTTTTTT
TRBV15,TRBJ2-7,TRBD1,-,CATSRDGTGGLGYEQYF,TGTGCCACCAGCAGAGACGGAACAGGGGGCTTGGGATACGAGCAGTACTTC
TRBV29-1,TRBJ1-1,-,-,CSGTANTEAFF,TGCAGCGGGACAGCGAACACTGAAGCTTTCTTT
TRBV5-1,TRBJ1-2,TRBD1,-,CASSLDVLAGQNYGYTF,TGCGCCAGCAGCTTGGACGTTTTAGCGGGACAGAACTATGGCTACACCTTC
TRBV7-2,TRBJ1-6,TRBD1,-,CASSATGTGYNSPLHF,TGTGCCAGCAGCGCTACCGGGACAGGCTATAATTCACCCCTCCACTTT
TRBV19,TRBJ1-2,TRBD1,-,CASRDPGTGGLWNGYTF,TGTGCCAGTAGGGATCCGGGGACAGGGGGCTTATGGAATGGCTACACCTTC
TRBV7-9,TRBJ1-2,-,once,CASSLVLKTANYGYTF,TGTGCCAGCAGCTTAGTCCTTAAGACAGCTAACTATGGCTACACCTTC
TRBV29-1,TRBJ2-7,TRBD2,-,CSVVDSGIYEQYF,TGCAGCGTTGTTGATAGCGGGATATACGAGCAGTACTTC
TRBV9,TRBJ1-6,TRBD1,once,CASNRGSSYNSPLHF,TGTGCCAGCAACAGGGGGAGCTCCTATAATTCACCCCTCCACTTT